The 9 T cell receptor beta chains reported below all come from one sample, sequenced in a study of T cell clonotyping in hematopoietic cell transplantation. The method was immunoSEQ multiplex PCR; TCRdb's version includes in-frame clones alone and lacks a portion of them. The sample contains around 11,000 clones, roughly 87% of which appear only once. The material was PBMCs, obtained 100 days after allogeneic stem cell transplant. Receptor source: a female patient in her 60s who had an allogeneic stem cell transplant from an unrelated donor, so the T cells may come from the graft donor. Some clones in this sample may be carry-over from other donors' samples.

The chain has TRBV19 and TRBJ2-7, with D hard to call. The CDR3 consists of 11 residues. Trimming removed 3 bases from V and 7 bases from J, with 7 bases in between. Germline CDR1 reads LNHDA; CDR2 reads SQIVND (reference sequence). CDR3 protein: CASSIRGEQYF. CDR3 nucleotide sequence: TGTGCCAGTAGTATCCGTGGTGAGCAGTACTTC.

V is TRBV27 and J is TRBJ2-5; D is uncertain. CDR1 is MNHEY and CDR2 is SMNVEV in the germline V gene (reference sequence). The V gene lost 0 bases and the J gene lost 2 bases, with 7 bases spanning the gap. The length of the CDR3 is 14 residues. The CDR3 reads CASSLSNGQETQYF. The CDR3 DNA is TGTGCCAGCAGTTTATCGAACGGGCAAGAGACCCAGTACTTC.

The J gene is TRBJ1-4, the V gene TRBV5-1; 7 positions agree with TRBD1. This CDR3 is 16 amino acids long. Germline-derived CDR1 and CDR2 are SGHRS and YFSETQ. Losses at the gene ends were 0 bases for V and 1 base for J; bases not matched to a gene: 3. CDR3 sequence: CASSLGQGVTNEKLFF. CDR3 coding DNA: TGCGCCAGCAGCTTGGGACAGGGAGTAACTAATGAAAAACTGTTTTTT.

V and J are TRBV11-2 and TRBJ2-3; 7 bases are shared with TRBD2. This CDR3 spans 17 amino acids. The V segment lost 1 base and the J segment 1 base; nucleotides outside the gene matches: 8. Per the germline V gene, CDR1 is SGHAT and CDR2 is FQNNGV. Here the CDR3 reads CASSLVRGSPRTDTQYF. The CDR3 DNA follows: TGTGCCAGCAGCTTAGTGCGGGGGAGTCCCCGCACAGATACGCAGTATTTT.

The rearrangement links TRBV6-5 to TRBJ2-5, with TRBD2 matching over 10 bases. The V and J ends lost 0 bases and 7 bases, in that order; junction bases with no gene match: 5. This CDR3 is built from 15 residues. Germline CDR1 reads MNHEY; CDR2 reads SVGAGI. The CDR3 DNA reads TGTGCCAGCAGTTACTCGACTAGCGGGTCGCGGACCCAGTACTTC. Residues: CASSYSTSGSRTQYF.

The CDR3 coding sequence is TGTGCCAGCAGCAGACTCCTGGGGGCAGATACGCAGTATTTT. Translation: CASSRLLGADTQYF. The V gene is TRBV9, the J gene TRBJ2-3; D could derive from TRBD1 or TRBD2 (5 bases each). V was shortened by 4 bases and J by 4 bases, with 13 bases between the two germline ends. The CDR3 loop spans 14 amino acids. Germline V lookup: CDR1 SGDLS, CDR2 YYNGEE.

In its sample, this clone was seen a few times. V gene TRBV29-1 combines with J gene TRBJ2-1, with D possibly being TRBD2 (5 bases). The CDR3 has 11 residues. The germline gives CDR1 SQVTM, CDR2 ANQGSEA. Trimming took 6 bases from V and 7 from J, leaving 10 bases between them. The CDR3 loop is CSVSRGNEQFF. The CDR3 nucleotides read TGCAGCGTATCCCGCGGGAATGAGCAGTTCTTC.

In DNA form, the CDR3 reads TGTGCCTGGAGCCGGGACAGTGGCTCGGGGGGCAATCAGCCCCAGCATTTT. Its protein product is CAWSRDSGSGGNQPQHF. The V and J genes are TRBV30 and TRBJ1-5; TRBD1 matches at 7 bases. J gave up 2 bases and V 3 bases, and 13 bases lay outside the gene matches. Germline loops: CDR1 GTSNPN, CDR2 SVGIG (reference sequence). The CDR3 covers 17 residues.

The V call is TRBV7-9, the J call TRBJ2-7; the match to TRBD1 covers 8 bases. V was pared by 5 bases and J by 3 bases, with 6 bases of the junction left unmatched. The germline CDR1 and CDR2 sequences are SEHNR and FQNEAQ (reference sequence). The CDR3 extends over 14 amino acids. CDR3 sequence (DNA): TGTGCCAGCAGCCGGGGACAGGATTTCTACGAGCAGTACTTC. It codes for CASSRGQDFYEQYF.